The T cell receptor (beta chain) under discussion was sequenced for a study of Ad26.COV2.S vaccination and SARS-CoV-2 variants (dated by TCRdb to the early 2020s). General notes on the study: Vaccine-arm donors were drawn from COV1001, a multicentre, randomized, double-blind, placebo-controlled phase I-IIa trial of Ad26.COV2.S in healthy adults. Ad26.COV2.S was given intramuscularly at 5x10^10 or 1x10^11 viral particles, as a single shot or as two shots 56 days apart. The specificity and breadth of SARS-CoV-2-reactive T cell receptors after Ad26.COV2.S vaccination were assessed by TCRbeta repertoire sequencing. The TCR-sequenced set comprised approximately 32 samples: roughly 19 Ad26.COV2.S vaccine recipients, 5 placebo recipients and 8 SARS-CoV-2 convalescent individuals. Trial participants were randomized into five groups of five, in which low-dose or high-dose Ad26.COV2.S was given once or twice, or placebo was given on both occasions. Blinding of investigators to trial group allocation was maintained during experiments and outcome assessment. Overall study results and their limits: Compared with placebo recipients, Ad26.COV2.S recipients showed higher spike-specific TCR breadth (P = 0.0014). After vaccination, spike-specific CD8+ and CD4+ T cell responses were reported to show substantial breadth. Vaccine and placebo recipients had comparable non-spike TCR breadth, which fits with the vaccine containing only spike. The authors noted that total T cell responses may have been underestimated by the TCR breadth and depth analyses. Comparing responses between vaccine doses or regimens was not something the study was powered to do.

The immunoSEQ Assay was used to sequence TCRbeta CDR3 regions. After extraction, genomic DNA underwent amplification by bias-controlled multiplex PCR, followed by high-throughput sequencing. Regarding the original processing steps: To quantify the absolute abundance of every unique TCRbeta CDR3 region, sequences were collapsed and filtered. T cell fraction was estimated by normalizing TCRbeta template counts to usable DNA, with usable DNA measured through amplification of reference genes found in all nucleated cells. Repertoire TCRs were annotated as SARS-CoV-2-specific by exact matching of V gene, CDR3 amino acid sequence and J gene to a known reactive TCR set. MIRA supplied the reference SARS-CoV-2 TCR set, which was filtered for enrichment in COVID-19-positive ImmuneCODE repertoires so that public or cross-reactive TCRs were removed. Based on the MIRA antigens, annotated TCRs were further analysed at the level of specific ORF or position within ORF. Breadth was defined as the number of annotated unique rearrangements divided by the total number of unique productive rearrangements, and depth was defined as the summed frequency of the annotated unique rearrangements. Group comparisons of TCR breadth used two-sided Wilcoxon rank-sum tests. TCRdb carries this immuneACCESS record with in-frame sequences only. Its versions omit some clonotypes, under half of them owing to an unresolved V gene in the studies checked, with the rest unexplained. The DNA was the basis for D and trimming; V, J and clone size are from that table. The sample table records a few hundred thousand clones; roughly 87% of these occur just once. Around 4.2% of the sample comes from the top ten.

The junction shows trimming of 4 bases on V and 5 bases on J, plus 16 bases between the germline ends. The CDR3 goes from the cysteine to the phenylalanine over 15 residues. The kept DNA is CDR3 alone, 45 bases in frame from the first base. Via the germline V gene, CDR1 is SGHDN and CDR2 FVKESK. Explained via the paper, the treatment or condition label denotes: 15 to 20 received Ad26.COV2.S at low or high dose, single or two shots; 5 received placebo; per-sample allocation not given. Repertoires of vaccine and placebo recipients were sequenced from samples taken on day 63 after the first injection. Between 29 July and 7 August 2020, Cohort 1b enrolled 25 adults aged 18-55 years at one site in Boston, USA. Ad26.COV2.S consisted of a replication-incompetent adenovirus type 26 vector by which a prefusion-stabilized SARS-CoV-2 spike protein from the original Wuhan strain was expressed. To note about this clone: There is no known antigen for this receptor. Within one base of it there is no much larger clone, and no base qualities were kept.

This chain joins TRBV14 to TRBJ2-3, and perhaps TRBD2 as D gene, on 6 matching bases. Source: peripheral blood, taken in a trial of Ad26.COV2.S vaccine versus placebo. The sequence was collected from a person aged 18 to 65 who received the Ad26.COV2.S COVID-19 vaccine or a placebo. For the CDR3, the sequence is CASSPLSGSVDTQYF. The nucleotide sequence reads TGTGCCAGCAGCCCCCTATCCGGGAGCGTAGATACGCAGTATTTT.